This TCR beta chain came from a study of early T cells in non-severe SARS-CoV-2 infection. Study information: RNA in bulk from unsorted whole blood was sequenced, and chains were unpaired. General study findings and limits: Anti-spike CD8 responses were favored by VDJdb matching, which missed private and CD4 specificities.

Attachment of unique molecular identifiers to individual cDNA molecules was performed. TCRdb fed the 5' RACE reads into MiXCR, producing one record per CDR3 protein. The sample records 30,000 or so distinct CDR3 sequences, around 7% being singletons. In its sample, this clonotype was seen many times. No antigen is known for it. The CDR3 runs 14 residues. The V gene's germline CDR1 is SEHNR and CDR2 FQNEAQ (reference sequence). The V gene lost 4 bases and the J gene lost 5 bases, with 14 bases spanning the gap. Sequencing input: whole blood. The receptor was isolated from an adult who was a healthcare worker with PCR-confirmed SARS-CoV-2 infection or an uninfected control (not recorded which). This chain joins TRBV7-9 and TRBJ1-1, with D unclear. The CDR3 bases are TGTGCCAGCAGCTCGACCACTGGCCATACTGAAGCTTTCTTT. It is translated as CASSSTTGHTEAFF.